Following are 27 T cell receptor beta chains from one sample sequenced in a study of blood T cells in healthy people across ages (dated by TCRdb to about 2015). Libraries were built with 5' RACE. Data came from an Illumina HiSeq 2500. The second PCR ran for about 7 to 11 cycles and used a J-beta primer mix along with a sample-barcoded 5' primer. TCRdb itself trimmed the public reads at Q25 with fastp, ran MiXCR and retained productive beta chains. Each entry merges the rows of one CDR3 protein and shows their most common DNA and genes. Counted in this sample were about 800,000 distinct CDR3 sequences; roughly 25% of them appeared once. The top ten clones comprise approximately 3.7% of the sample. Another study also made use of these data, one on T cells of mothers and their children.

The sample comprised blood. The source of these receptors is a boy aged 5 to 17 in good health.

This sequence joins TRBV29-1 and TRBJ1-2; D is uncertain. CDR1 is SQVTM and CDR2 is ANQGSEA in the germline V gene. CDR3 length: 12 residues. The germline V and J ends were trimmed by 3 bases and 1 base, with 6 bases remaining between them. The CDR3 DNA is TGCAGCGTTGATACTTTTAACTATGGCTACACCTTC. The encoded protein is CSVDTFNYGYTF.

This clonotype was recorded at least ten times. The rearrangement joins TRBV20-1 to TRBJ2-5; D gene ambiguous. The CDR3 totals 11 residues. The V gene's germline CDR1 is DFQATT and CDR2 SNEGSKA (reference sequence). For the CDR3, the DNA is TGCAGCCTTCCGGGCCAAGAGACCCAGTACTTC. Residues: CSLPGQETQYF.

This clonotype was seen only a few times. The chain joins TRBV11-2 to TRBJ2-5, with TRBD1 as a possible D gene (6 bases). The end of the DNA aligns better with TRBJ2-1, so the J call may be wrong. The CDR3 has 14 residues. Looked up from germline, CDR1 is SGHAT and CDR2 is FQNNGV. CDR3 amino acids: CASSLEQGFDEQFF. For the CDR3, the DNA is TGTGCCAGCAGCTTAGAACAGGGATTCGATGAGCAGTTCTTC.

There are a few counts of this clonotype. The genes are TRBV28 and TRBJ1-1, with D possibly being TRBD1 (5 bases). The CDR3 length is 13 residues. The germline gives CDR1 MDHEN, CDR2 SYDVKM. V was cut by 3 bases and J by 7 bases, with 12 bases left in between. Written as DNA, the CDR3 is TGTGCCAGCAGTTTTTCTATGGGGGTTGAAGCTTTCTTT. Translating gives CASSFSMGVEAFF.

This chain uses TRBV10-2 with TRBJ1-4; D remains unclear. CDR3 size: 15 residues. Germline values: CDR1 WSHSY, CDR2 SAAADI. V was pared by 6 bases and J by 1 base, with 12 bases between. The CDR3, as DNA: TGCGCCAGCAGACCCAACCGACGAACTAATGAAAAACTGTTTTTT. Its translation is CASRPNRRTNEKLFF.

V is TRBV27 and J is TRBJ1-2, with no clear D. This CDR3 has 15 residues. Germline values: CDR1 MNHEY, CDR2 SMNVEV (reference sequence). The V gene lost 0 bases and the J gene lost 1 base, with 9 bases spanning the gap. The CDR3, as DNA: TGTGCCAGCAGTTTATCAGCCAGCTATAACTATGGCTACACCTTC. Amino acid sequence: CASSLSASYNYGYTF.

This clonotype was seen once. The chain joins TRBV18 to TRBJ2-3; D is uncertain. This CDR3 region has 14 residues. Between the trimmed V and J ends, which lost 3 bases and 0 bases, there was a span of 7 bases. Germline CDR1 KGHSH, CDR2 LQKENI. The CDR3 coding sequence is TGTGCCAGCTCACCGTCCTACAGCACAGATACGCAGTATTTT. Residues: CASSPSYSTDTQYF. Drawing the rest from reference TRBV18 and TRBJ2-3, the complete variable domain is NAGVMQNPRHLVRRRGQEARLRCSPMKGHSHVYWYRQLPEEGLKFMVYLQKENIIDESGMPKERFSAEFPKEGPSILRIQQVVRGDSAAYFCASSPSYSTDTQYFGPGTRLTVL.

There are a few counts of this clonotype. The chain couples TRBV28 to TRBJ2-1; tentative D call: TRBD1 (7 bases). The last part of the DNA fits TRBJ2-7 better; the J call may be wrong. This CDR3 is 15 amino acids long. Germline CDR1 and CDR2: MDHEN and SYDVKM. This CDR3 is CASGPRRGLSYEQYF. The CDR3 region has the DNA TGTGCCAGCGGCCCTAGGAGGGGGCTCTCCTACGAGCAGTACTTC.

In its sample, this clonotype was seen a few times. The chain joins TRBV7-9 to TRBJ1-2; TRBD1 aligns across 10 bases. The CDR3 spans 16 residues. Losses at the gene ends were 7 bases for V and 4 bases for J; bases not matched to a gene: 12. Germline-derived CDR1 and CDR2 are SEHNR and FQNEAQ (reference sequence). In DNA form, the CDR3 reads TGTGCCAGCACCCTAGGGGGGACAGGGGATGGCTATGGCTACACCTTC. It specifies CASTLGGTGDGYGYTF.

In DNA form, the CDR3 reads TGCAGCTGGGGGCAGGGCGGCTACGAGCAGTACTTC. Residues: CSWGQGGYEQYF. V gene TRBV20-1 combines with J gene TRBJ2-7; TRBD1 is a possible D gene (6 bases). CDR1 and CDR2 from the germline V gene are DFQATT and SNEGSKA (reference sequence). The CDR3 covers 12 residues.

The chain carries TRBV18 and TRBJ2-3, with D perhaps TRBD2 (6 bases). Germline V gene lookup returns CDR1 KGHSH and CDR2 LQKENI. The CDR3 covers 16 residues. The V and J ends lost 0 bases and 1 base respectively, with 11 bases between them. The CDR3 bases are TGTGCCAGCTCACCACCTTCGGGGACTGGCACAGATACGCAGTATTTT. It codes for CASSPPSGTGTDTQYF.

This clonotype was observed many times. The rearrangement uses TRBV18 and TRBJ2-7; 12 bases are shared with TRBD1. The V segment lost 3 bases and the J segment 2 bases; nucleotides outside the gene matches: 2. This CDR3 region has 15 residues. The germline V gene has CDR1 KGHSH and CDR2 LQKENI. The CDR3 DNA sequence: TGTGCCAGCTCACCCCGGGACAGGGGGCCCTACGAGCAGTACTTC. Amino acid sequence: CASSPRDRGPYEQYF.

About this clonotype: Germline is not matched at one junction end, which may reflect a read error. The rearrangement links TRBV27 to TRBJ2-7; D remains ambiguous. The CDR3 has 12 residues. Germline values: CDR1 MNHEY, CDR2 SMNVEV (reference sequence). The CDR3 sequence is CASSGPSYEQNF. The CDR3 DNA reads as TGTGCCAGCAGTGGACCGTCCTACGAGCAGAACTTC.

The chain is built from TRBV14 and TRBJ2-5, with 10 bases aligning to TRBD2. Germline V gene data show CDR1 as SGHDN and CDR2 as FVKESK. This CDR3 spans 17 amino acids. Germline trimming cut 1 base from V and 1 base from J; bases unmatched to any gene: 6. The CDR3 loop reads CASSQGWLAGAQETQYF. The CDR3 DNA reads TGTGCCAGCAGCCAAGGTTGGCTAGCGGGGGCCCAAGAGACCCAGTACTTC.

This sequence joins TRBV5-5 and TRBJ2-7; tentative D call: TRBD1 (6 bases). The ends were cut back, 6 bases at V and 4 bases at J, with 17 bases in the middle. Germline CDR1 reads SGHKS; CDR2 reads YYEKEE (reference sequence). The CDR3 covers 14 residues. CDR3 protein: CASINTGIAYEQYF. The CDR3 bases are TGTGCCAGCATCAACACAGGGATCGCTTACGAGCAGTACTTC. Variable domain in full (rest from reference TRBV5-5 and TRBJ2-7): DAGVTQSPTHLIKTRGQQVTLRCSPISGHKSVSWYQQVLGQGPQFIFQYYEKEERGRGNFPDRFSARQFPNYSSELNVNALLLGDSALYLCASINTGIAYEQYFGPGTRLTVT.

The V call is TRBV6-5, the J call TRBJ1-4; D not resolved. Germline V lookup: CDR1 MNHEY, CDR2 SVGAGI. The germline V and J ends were trimmed by 6 bases and 5 bases, with 10 bases remaining between them. The length of the CDR3 is 13 residues. The CDR3 reads CASSRMVNEKLFF. The CDR3 bases are TGTGCCAGCAGCCGGATGGTAAATGAAAAACTGTTTTTT.

This clonotype was picked up one time. The junction departs from the called germline gene at one end, perhaps through a read error. The J gene is TRBJ2-1, the V gene TRBV3-1; 8 bases are a match to TRBD2. CDR1 is LGHDT and CDR2 is YNNKEL in the germline V gene (reference sequence). The CDR3 runs 15 residues. The chain's CDR3 is CASSQDRFAGGRVYF. The CDR3 coding sequence is TGTGCCAGCAGCCAAGATCGCTTCGCGGGGGGAAGGGTGTACTTC.

V usage is TRBV4-1 and J usage is TRBJ2-5; weak D call: TRBD2 (5 bases). The germline gives CDR1 MGHRA, CDR2 YSYEKL. The V end was cut by 3 bases, the J end by 5 bases, with 10 bases between. This CDR3 spans 13 amino acids. The CDR3 protein is CASSHLLAETQYF. As DNA, the CDR3 is TGCGCCAGCAGCCATTTGCTAGCTGAGACCCAGTACTTC.

The chain joins TRBV29-1 to TRBJ2-6; no firm D call. Germline loops: CDR1 SQVTM, CDR2 ANQGSEA. The V and J ends lost 2 bases and 0 bases respectively, with 8 bases between them. This CDR3 has 15 amino acids. The CDR3 DNA reads as TGCAGCGTTGAATTGGCCGGCTCTGGGGCCAACGTCCTGACTTTC. It encodes CSVELAGSGANVLTF.

This clonotype was seen more than once but under ten times. The CDR3 sequence: CAIQRQGHTGELFF. The DNA of the CDR3 is TGTGCCATCCAACGGCAGGGTCACACCGGGGAGCTGTTTTTT. This chain links TRBV10-3 with TRBJ2-2; tentative D call: TRBD1 (5 bases). Germline V gene data show CDR1 as ENHRY and CDR2 as SYGVKD. The CDR3 is made up of 14 amino acids. Deletions cut 8 bases from V and 3 bases from J, with 13 bases between.

This clonotype was picked up many times. This sequence joins TRBV4-3 and TRBJ2-4; D not resolved. The CDR3 runs to 14 residues. From germline, CDR1 is LGHNA and CDR2 YSLEER. Trimming cost V 0 bases and J 8 bases, with 11 bases left between them. For the CDR3, the DNA is TGCGCCAGCAGCCAAGAGGTCGGAGAGTACATTCAGTACTTC. Translating gives CASSQEVGEYIQYF.

The chain combines TRBV28 with TRBJ2-1; no clear D gene. Judging by the DNA end, TRBJ2-7 fits better; the J call may be wrong. Germline lookup yields CDR1 MDHEN and CDR2 SYDVKM. The CDR3 is made up of 17 amino acids. The CDR3 region has the DNA TGTGCCAGCAGTTTATATGCGGTTAGCAGTCAAGCCTACGAGCAGTACTTC. Encoded protein: CASSLYAVSSQAYEQYF.

This clonotype was counted a few times. V gene TRBV7-2 combines with J gene TRBJ2-4, with 8 bases fitting TRBD1. The junction had 4 bases not matched to a gene; V was cut back by 0 bases and J by 0 bases. Germline values: CDR1 SGHTA, CDR2 FQGNSA. The CDR3 spans 17 residues. The CDR3: CASSLADRALAKNIQYF. For the CDR3, the DNA is TGTGCCAGCAGCTTAGCGGACAGGGCCCTAGCCAAAAACATTCAGTACTTC.

The gene calls are TRBV5-5 and TRBJ2-6; TRBD1 aligns across 9 bases. This CDR3 comprises 16 residues. CDR1 SGHKS and CDR2 YYEKEE come from the germline V gene (reference sequence). V trimming: 2 bases; J trimming: 4 bases; junction bases outside the gene matches: 4. The CDR3 nucleotides read TGTGCCAGCAGCTTAACGACAGGGGGAGGGGCCAACGTCCTGACTTTC. Translating gives CASSLTTGGGANVLTF.

The chain combines TRBV20-1 with TRBJ2-6; D is ambiguous. The CDR3 sequence is 13 residues long. Germline CDR1 and CDR2: DFQATT and SNEGSKA (reference sequence). The V gene lost 6 bases and the J gene lost 4 bases, with 10 bases spanning the gap. Here the CDR3 DNA reads TGCAGTGCAGGCACATCAGGGGCCAACGTCCTGACTTTC. Its translation is CSAGTSGANVLTF.

In this sample, this clonotype turned up a few times. This chain uses TRBV6-5 with TRBJ1-2, with D perhaps TRBD1 (6 bases). The CDR3 contains 15 residues. Trimming took off 5 bases at V and 6 bases at J, with 19 bases between the two ends. Looked up from germline, CDR1 is MNHEY and CDR2 is SVGAGI. Here the CDR3 reads CASSPQGPDSDGYTF. In DNA, the CDR3 is TGTGCCAGCAGTCCACAGGGTCCAGACAGTGATGGCTACACCTTC.

Concerning this clonotype itself: The junction departs from germline at one end; a sequencing error may be responsible. The chain couples TRBV11-1 to TRBJ2-3, with 11 bases fitting TRBD2. There are 17 residues in the CDR3. Looked up from germline, CDR1 is SGHAT and CDR2 is FQDESV (reference sequence). As DNA, the CDR3 is TGCGCCAGCAGCGGCAGGCGACTAGCGGGACCCACAGATACGCAGTATTTT. Translation: CASSGRRLAGPTDTQYF.